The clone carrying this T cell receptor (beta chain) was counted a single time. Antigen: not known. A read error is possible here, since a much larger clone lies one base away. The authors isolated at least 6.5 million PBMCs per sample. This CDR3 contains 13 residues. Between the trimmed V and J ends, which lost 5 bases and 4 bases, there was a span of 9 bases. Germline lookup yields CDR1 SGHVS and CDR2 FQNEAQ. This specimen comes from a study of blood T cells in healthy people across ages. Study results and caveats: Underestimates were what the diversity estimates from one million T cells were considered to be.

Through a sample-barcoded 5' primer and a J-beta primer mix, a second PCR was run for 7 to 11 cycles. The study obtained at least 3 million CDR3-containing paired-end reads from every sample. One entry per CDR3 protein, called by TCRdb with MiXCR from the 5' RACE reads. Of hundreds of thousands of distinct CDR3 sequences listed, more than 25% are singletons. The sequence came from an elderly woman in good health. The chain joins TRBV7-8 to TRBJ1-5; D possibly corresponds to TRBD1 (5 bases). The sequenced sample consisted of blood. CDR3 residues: CASSIRENQPQHF. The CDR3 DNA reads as TGTGCCAGCAGCATCAGGGAGAATCAGCCCCAGCATTTT.